This entry features one T cell receptor beta chain sequence. In the study's own analysis: Reference gene primers were amplified, and this amplification served to estimate nucleated cell counts. Method: immunoSEQ multiplex PCR; TCRdb's copy keeps in-frame clones and lacks some. Clone size and V and J calls were adopted from that table, with D and trimming inferred from the DNA. The sample lists about 11,000 clones; 75% to 90% were seen once. This entry belongs to a study of blood T cell repertoires in COVID-19. Study overall: The study drew acute and convalescent COVID-19 samples from the United States, Italy and Spain. In each case, the material was cDNA or gDNA derived from T cells, B-cell-depleted T cells, or PBMCs.

After removal of 4 bases from V and 0 bases from J, the junction contained 6 bases not matched to a gene. The germline CDR1 and CDR2 sequences are SGHVS and FNYEAQ. The CDR3 consists of 15 residues. The sample taken for sequencing was peripheral blood. The chain has TRBV7-6 and TRBJ2-7; 7 bases match TRBD1. The clonotype was recovered from a human donor in a cohort sampled during active COVID-19. The DNA of the CDR3 is TGTGCCAGCAGCTCACAGGGGTTTGTCTCCTACGAGCAGTACTTC. It is translated as CASSSQGFVSYEQYF.